Presented here are 9 T cell receptor beta chains from one specimen sequenced in a study of cytomegalovirus exposure and HLA in healthy donors. Both 60 Vbeta primers and 13 Jbeta primers went into the PCR. Sequenced by immunoSEQ multiplex PCR; TCRdb stores in-frame clones only, minus some. Among under 250,000 clones listed, just over 75% were seen once. The specimen sequenced was PBMCs. The receptors shown here come from a man younger than 35 in good health and CMV-seronegative.

For this clone: Other DNA variants within this sample encode the same CDR3. The chain has TRBV6-5 and TRBJ2-1; D ambiguous. The CDR3 has 14 residues. CDR1 is MNHEY, CDR2 SVGAGI, per germline. Trimming took 5 bases from V and 0 from J, leaving 8 bases between them. CDR3 in DNA: TGTGCCAGCAGTCCACTGAGCTCCTACAATGAGCAGTTCTTC. Translation gives CASSPLSSYNEQFF.

This chain connects TRBV15 to TRBJ1-5; D ambiguous. The ends were cut back, 0 bases at V and 5 bases at J, with 11 bases in the middle. The CDR3 is made up of 15 amino acids. Germline lookup yields CDR1 LNHNV and CDR2 YYDKDF (reference sequence). CDR3: CATSRDRDRYQPQHF. The CDR3 DNA sequence: TGTGCCACCAGCAGAGATCGGGATAGGTATCAGCCCCAGCATTTT.

The chain uses TRBV6-5 and TRBJ1-6; 7 bases match TRBD1. CDR1 MNHEY and CDR2 SVGAGI come from the germline V gene. This CDR3 contains 15 residues. Trimming cost V 6 bases and J 3 bases; bases outside gene matches: 5. This CDR3 reads CASSPRDSYNSPLHF. The CDR3 nucleotides read TGTGCCAGCAGCCCCCGGGACAGCTATAATTCACCCCTCCACTTT.

The table lists this clone with a few counts. V and J are TRBV28 and TRBJ2-5; D might be TRBD1 (6 bases). The J call may be in error: the DNA end matches TRBJ2-7 better. CDR3 size: 14 residues. Germline loops: CDR1 MDHEN, CDR2 SYDVKM. Here the CDR3 DNA reads TGTGCCAGCAGTTTACCACAGGGAAATTACGAGCAGTACTTC. Amino acid sequence: CASSLPQGNYEQYF.

CDR3 sequence reads: CASSQVLAVGNEQFF. In DNA, the CDR3 is TGCGCCAGCAGCCAGGTCCTAGCCGTTGGGAATGAGCAGTTCTTC. This chain connects TRBV4-1 to TRBJ2-1; the D gene is possibly TRBD2 (5 bases). V was trimmed by 3 bases and J by 7 bases, leaving 16 bases between them. CDR3 size: 15 residues. In germline, CDR1 is MGHRA, CDR2 YSYEKL.

J is TRBJ1-2 and V is TRBV29-1, with 8 bases matching TRBD1. Germline V gene sequence: CDR1 SQVTM, CDR2 ANQGSEA. This CDR3 is built from 14 residues. The CDR3 nucleotides read TGCAGTTCTAACCCCAGGACAGGGTACTATGGCTACACCTTC. Encoded protein: CSSNPRTGYYGYTF.

This chain connects TRBV6-6 to TRBJ2-1; the match to TRBD1 covers 7 bases. The germline CDR1 and CDR2 sequences are MNHNY and SVGAGI (reference sequence). CDR3 length: 12 residues. J gave up 15 bases and V 5 bases, and 10 bases lay outside the gene matches. In nucleotides, the CDR3 is TGTGCCAGCAGTCACCTGACAGGGTGGACGTTCTTC. Amino acids: CASSHLTGWTFF.

The gene calls are TRBV9 and TRBJ2-3, with 7 bases that match TRBD1. Losses at the gene ends were 4 bases for V and 2 bases for J; bases not matched to a gene: 4. This CDR3 is 14 amino acids long. Looked up from germline, CDR1 is SGDLS and CDR2 is YYNGEE. The CDR3 DNA is TGTGCCAGCAGCCGACAGGGCTTCACAGATACGCAGTATTTT. It is translated as CASSRQGFTDTQYF.

A few counts support this clone. V usage is TRBV27 and J usage is TRBJ2-1, with TRBD2 identical over 9 bases. CDR3 length: 15 amino acids. After removal of 7 bases from V and 7 bases from J, the junction contained 11 bases not matched to a gene. Per the germline V gene, CDR1 is MNHEY and CDR2 is SMNVEV (reference sequence). The CDR3 region is CASTPAGGGTNEQFF. The CDR3 DNA sequence: TGTGCCAGCACCCCAGCGGGAGGAGGTACAAATGAGCAGTTCTTC.